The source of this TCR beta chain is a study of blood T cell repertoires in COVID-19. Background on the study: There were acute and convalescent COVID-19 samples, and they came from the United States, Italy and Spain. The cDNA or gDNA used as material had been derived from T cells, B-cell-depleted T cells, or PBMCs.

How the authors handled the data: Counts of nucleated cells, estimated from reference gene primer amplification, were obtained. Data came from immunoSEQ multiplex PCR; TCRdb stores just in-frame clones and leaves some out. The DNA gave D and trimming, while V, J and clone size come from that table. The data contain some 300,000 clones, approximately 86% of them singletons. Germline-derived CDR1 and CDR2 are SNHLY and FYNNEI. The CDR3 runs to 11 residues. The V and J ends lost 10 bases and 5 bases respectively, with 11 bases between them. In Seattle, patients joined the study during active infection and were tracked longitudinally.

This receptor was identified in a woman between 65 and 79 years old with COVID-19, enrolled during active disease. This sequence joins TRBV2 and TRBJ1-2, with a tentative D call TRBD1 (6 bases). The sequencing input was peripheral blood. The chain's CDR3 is CATEGDYGYTF. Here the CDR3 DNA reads TGTGCCACTGAGGGGGATTATGGCTACACCTTC.